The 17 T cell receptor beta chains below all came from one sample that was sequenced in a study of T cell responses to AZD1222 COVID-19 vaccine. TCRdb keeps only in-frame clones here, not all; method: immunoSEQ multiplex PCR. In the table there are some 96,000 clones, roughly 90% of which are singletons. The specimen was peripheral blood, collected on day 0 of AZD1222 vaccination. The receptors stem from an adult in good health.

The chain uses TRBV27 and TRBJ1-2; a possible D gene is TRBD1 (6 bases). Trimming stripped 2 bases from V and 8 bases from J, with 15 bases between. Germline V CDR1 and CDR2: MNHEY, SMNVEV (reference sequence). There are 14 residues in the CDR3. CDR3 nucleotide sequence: TGTGCCAGCAGTTTAAAGGGGGGGCCTCGGGGCTACACCTTC. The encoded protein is CASSLKGGPRGYTF.

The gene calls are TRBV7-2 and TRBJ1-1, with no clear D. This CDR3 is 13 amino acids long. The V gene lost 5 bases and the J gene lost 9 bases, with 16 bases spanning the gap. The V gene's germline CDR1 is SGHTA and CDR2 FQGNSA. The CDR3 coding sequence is TGTGCCAGCAGCCCGGGATCACGGGTACAAGCTTTCTTT. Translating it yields CASSPGSRVQAFF.

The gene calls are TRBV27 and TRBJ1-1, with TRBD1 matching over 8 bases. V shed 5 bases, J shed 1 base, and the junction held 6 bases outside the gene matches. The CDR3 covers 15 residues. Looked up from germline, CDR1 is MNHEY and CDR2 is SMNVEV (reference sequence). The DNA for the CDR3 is TGTGCCAGCAGTCCCTCAGGGGGCACGAACACTGAAGCTTTCTTT. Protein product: CASSPSGGTNTEAFF.

CDR3 in amino acids: CASSSHQTSGGQETQYF. In nucleotides, the CDR3 is TGCGCCAGCAGCTCTCATCAGACTAGCGGGGGGCAAGAGACCCAGTACTTC. The V and J genes are TRBV5-1 and TRBJ2-5, with 13 nucleotides matching TRBD2. CDR1 and CDR2 from the germline V gene are SGHRS and YFSETQ. Trimming cost V 3 bases and J 2 bases; bases outside gene matches: 7. The CDR3 length is 17 residues.

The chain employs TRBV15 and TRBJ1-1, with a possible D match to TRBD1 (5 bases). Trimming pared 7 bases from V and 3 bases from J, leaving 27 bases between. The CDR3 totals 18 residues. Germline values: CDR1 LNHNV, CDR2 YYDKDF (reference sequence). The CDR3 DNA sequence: TGTGCCACCACCAAAAAGCTACTCGAAGGGGAGCCAGACACTGAAGCTTTCTTT. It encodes CATTKKLLEGEPDTEAFF. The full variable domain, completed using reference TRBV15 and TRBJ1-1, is DAMVIQNPRYQVTQFGKPVTLSCSQTLNHNVMYWYQQKSSQAPKLLFHYYDKDFNNEADTPDNFQSRRPNTSFCFLDIRSPGLGDTAMYLCATTKKLLEGEPDTEAFFGQGTRLTVV.

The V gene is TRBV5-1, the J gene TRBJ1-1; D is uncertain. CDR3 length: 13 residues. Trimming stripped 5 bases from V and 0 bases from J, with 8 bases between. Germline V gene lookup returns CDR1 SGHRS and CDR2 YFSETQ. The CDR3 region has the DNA TGCGCCAGCAGGGAACAGCTGAACACTGAAGCTTTCTTT. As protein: CASREQLNTEAFF.

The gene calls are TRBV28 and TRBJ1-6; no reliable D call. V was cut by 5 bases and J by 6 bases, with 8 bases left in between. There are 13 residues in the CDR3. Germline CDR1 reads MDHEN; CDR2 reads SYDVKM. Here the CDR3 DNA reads TGTGCCAGCAGTCCGAACTTTAATTCACCCCTCCACTTT. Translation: CASSPNFNSPLHF.

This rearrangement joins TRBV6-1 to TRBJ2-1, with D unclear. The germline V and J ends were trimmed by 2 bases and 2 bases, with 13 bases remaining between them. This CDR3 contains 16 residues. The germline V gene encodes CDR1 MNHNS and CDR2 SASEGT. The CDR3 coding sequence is TGTGCCAGCAGTGAATCGCACCTACCGCCCTACAATGAGCAGTTCTTC. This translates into CASSESHLPPYNEQFF.

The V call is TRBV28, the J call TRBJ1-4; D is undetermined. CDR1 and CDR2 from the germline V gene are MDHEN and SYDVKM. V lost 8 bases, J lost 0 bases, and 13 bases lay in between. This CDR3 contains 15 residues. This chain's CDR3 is CASALEVPTNEKLFF. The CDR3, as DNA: TGTGCCAGCGCCCTCGAGGTTCCAACTAATGAAAAACTGTTTTTT.

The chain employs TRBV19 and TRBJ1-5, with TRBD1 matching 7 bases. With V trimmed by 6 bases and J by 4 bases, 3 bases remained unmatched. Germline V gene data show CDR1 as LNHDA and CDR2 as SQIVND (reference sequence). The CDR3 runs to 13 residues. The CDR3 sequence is CASRSTGNQPQHF. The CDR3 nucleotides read TGTGCCAGTAGGTCGACAGGGAATCAGCCCCAGCATTTT.

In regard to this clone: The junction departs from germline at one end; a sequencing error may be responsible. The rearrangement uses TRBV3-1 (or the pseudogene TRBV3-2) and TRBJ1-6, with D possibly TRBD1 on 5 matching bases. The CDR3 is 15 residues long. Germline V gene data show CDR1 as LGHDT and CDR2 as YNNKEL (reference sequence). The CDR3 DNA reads TGTGCCAGCAGCAAAGAGGGGAGATATAATTCACCCCTCCACTTT. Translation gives CASSKEGRYNSPLHF.

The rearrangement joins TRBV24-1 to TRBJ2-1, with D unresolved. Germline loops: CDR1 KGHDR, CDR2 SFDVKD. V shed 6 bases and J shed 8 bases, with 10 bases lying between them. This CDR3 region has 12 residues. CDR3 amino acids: CATSIRSHEQFF. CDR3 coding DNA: TGTGCCACCAGTATCCGGAGCCATGAGCAGTTCTTC.

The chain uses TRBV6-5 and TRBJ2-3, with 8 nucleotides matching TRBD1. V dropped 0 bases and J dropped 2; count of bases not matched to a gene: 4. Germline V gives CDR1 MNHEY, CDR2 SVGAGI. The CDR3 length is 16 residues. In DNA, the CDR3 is TGTGCCAGCAGTTACTCTAGCAGGGGGCTCACAGATACGCAGTATTTT. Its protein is CASSYSSRGLTDTQYF.

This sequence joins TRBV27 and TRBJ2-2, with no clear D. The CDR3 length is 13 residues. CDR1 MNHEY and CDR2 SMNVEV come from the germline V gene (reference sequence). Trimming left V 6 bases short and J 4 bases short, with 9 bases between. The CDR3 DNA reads TGTGCCAGCAGCCGCGGTCCCACCGGGGAGCTGTTTTTT. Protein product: CASSRGPTGELFF.

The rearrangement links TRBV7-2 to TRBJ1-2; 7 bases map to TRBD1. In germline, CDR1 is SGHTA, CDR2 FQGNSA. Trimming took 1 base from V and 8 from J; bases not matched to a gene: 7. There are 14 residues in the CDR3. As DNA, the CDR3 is TGTGCCAGCAGCTTAGACAGGGGTAGTGCAGGCTACACCTTC. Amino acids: CASSLDRGSAGYTF.

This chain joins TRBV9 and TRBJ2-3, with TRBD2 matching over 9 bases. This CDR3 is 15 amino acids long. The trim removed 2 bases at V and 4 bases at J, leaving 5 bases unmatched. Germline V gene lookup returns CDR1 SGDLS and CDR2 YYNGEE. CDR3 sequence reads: CASSVGGGAPDTQYF. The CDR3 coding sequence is TGTGCCAGCAGCGTTGGCGGGGGGGCCCCAGATACGCAGTATTTT.

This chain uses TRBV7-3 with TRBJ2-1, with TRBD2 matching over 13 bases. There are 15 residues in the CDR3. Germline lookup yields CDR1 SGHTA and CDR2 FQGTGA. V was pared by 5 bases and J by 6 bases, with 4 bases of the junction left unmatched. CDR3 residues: CASSPGTSGANEQFF. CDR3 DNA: TGTGCCAGCAGCCCCGGGACTAGCGGGGCCAATGAGCAGTTCTTC. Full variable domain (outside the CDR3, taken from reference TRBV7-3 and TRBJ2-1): GAGVSQTPSNKVTEKGKYVELRCDPISGHTALYWYRQSLGQGPEFLIYFQGTGAADDSGLPNDRFFAVRPEGSVSTLKIQRTERGDSAVYLCASSPGTSGANEQFFGPGTRLTVL.